This T cell receptor (beta chain) was captured in a study of T cell responses to AZD1222 COVID-19 vaccine. The wider study: Analyses pooled second doses at about 4 or about 12 weeks.

With respect to this clone: Antigen unknown.

Clones were read by immunoSEQ multiplex PCR, and TCRdb kept only the in-frame ones, dropping some. The sample holds 150,000 to 200,000 clones, about 91% seen once. Whole-study results and caveats: Of spike-specific TCRs, nearly half reportedly target regions left unmutated in variants. Dominant CD4 TCR responses targeted spike regions 160-218 and 743-854. Spike-specific TCR breadth and depth grew following two AZD1222 doses.

There are 17 residues in the CDR3. V lost 7 bases and J 5 bases, leaving 23 bases between the germline ends. The germline gives CDR1 SGHVS, CDR2 FQNEAQ. The J gene is TRBJ2-2, the V gene TRBV7-8; no clear D. This receptor was taken from an adult in good health. The specimen comprised peripheral blood, sampled on day 0 of AZD1222 vaccination. Here the CDR3 reads CASTASRLGPRTGELFF. The CDR3 DNA is TGTGCCAGCACCGCATCTCGGCTGGGCCCGAGAACCGGGGAGCTGTTTTTT.